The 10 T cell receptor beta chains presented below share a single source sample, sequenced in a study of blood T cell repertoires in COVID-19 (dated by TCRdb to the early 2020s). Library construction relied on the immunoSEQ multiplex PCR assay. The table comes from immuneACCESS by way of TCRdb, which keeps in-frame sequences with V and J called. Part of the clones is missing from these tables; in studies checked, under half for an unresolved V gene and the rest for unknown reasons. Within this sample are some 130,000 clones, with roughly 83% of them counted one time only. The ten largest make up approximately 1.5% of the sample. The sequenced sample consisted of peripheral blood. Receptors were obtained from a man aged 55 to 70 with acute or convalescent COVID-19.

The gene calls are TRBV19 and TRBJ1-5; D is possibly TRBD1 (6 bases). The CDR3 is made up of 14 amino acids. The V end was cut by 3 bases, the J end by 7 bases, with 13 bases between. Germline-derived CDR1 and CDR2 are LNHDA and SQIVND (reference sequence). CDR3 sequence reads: CASSMLGGGQPQHF. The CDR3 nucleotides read TGTGCCAGTAGTATGTTAGGGGGAGGGCAGCCCCAGCATTTT.

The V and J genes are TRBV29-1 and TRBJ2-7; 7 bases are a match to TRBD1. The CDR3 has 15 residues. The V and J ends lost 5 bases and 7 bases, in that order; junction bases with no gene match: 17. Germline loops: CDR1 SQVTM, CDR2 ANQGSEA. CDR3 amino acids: CSVQPYRDSEQEQYF. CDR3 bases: TGCAGCGTTCAGCCTTACCGGGACAGCGAACAGGAGCAGTACTTC.

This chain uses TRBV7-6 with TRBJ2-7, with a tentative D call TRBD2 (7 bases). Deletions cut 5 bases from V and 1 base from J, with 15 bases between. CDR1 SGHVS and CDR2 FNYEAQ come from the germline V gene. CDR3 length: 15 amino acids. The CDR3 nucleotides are TGTGCCAGCAGCCGTGGGGGGGCGCAGTCCTACGAGCAGTACTTC. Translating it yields CASSRGGAQSYEQYF. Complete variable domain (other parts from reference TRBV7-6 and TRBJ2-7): GAGVSQSPRYKVTKRGQDVALRCDPISGHVSLYWYRQALGQGPEFLTYFNYEAQQDKSGLPNDRFSAERPEGSISTLTIQRTEQRDSAMYRCASSRGGAQSYEQYFGPGTRLTVT.

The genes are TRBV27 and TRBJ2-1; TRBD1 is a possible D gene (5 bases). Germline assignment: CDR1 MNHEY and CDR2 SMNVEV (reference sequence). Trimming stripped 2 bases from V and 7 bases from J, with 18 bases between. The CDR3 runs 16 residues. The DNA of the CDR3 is TGTGCCAGCAGTTTAGTGGGGCCCAGGACGGAGAATGAGCAGTTCTTC. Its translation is CASSLVGPRTENEQFF.

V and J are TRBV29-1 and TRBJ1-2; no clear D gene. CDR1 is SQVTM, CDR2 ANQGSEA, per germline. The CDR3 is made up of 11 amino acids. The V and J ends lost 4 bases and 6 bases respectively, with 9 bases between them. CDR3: CSVARGNGYTF. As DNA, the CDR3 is TGCAGCGTTGCCCGAGGGAATGGCTACACCTTC.

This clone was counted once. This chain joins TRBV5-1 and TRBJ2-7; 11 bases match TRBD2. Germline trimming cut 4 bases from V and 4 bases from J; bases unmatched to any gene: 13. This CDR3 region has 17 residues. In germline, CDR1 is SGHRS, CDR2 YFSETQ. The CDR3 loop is CASSPRSLAGVRYEQYF. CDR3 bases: TGCGCCAGCAGCCCCAGGTCACTAGCGGGGGTGAGATACGAGCAGTACTTC.

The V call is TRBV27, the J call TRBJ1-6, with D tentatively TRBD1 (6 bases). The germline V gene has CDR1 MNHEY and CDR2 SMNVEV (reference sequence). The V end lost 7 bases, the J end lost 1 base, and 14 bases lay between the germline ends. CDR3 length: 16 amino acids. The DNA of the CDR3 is TGTGCCAGCAACCAGGGGACCGGTTCCTATAATTCACCCCTCCACTTT. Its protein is CASNQGTGSYNSPLHF.

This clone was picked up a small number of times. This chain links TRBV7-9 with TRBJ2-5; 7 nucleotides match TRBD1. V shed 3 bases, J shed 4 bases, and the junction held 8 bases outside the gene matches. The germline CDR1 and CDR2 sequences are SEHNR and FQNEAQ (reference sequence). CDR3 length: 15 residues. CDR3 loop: CASSLSQGRGETQYF. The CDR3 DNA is TGTGCCAGCAGCTTGTCACAGGGGAGAGGAGAGACCCAGTACTTC.

The CDR3 bases are TGTGCCAGAAGCGCCGGCCTAGCGGGGGTCCAAGAGACCCAGTACTTC. Translated: CARSAGLAGVQETQYF. This chain links TRBV5-3 with TRBJ2-5; 10 bases fit TRBD2. TRBV5-3 qualifies as an ORF whose function is uncertain. The ends lost 4 bases at V and 1 base at J; junction bases unmatched: 7. This CDR3 has 16 residues.

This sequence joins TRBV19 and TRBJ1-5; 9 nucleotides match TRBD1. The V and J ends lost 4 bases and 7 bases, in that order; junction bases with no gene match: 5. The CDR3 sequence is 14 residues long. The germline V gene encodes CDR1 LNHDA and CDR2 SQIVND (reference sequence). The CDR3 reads CASSTGQGGQPQHF. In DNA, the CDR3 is TGTGCCAGTAGTACGGGACAGGGTGGACAGCCCCAGCATTTT.